This passage covers 7 T cell receptor beta chains from one sample sequenced in a study of CD8+ T cells in alopecia areata. Following extraction, RNA underwent reverse transcription to cDNA, which served as the sequencing template. Measured with immunoSEQ multiplex PCR; TCRdb has only the in-frame clones, and not every one. The sample lists 170,000 or so clones; roughly 50% were seen once. Regarding treatment: oral pan-JAK inhibitor, 5-10 mg twice daily. The specimen comprised CD8+ T cells sorted from blood, sampled at week 24, from a patient treated with tofacitinib. Source of these receptors: a human donor with alopecia areata.

The chain recombines TRBV13 with TRBJ2-7; possibly TRBD2 for D (6 bases). V lost 3 bases, J lost 0 bases, and 15 bases lay in between. Per the germline V gene, CDR1 is PRHDT and CDR2 is FYEKMQ (reference sequence). The CDR3 totals 16 residues. The CDR3 region has the DNA TGTGCCAGCAGCTTTAGGAGCGGGCCCAGCTCCTACGAGCAGTACTTC. Protein product: CASSFRSGPSSYEQYF.

The rearrangement joins TRBV6-5 to TRBJ2-1, with D possibly matching TRBD1 (5 bases). Germline V gene sequence: CDR1 MNHEY, CDR2 SVGAGI. V was shortened by 0 bases and J by 8 bases, with 8 bases between the two germline ends. The CDR3 is 13 residues long. The CDR3 loop is CASSYSKGYEQFF. DNA of the CDR3: TGTGCCAGCAGTTACTCGAAGGGGTATGAGCAGTTCTTC.

This chain connects TRBV10-2 to TRBJ1-1, with unresolved D. This CDR3 spans 15 amino acids. V was shortened by 3 bases and J by 3 bases, with 14 bases between the two germline ends. Looked up from germline, CDR1 is WSHSY and CDR2 is SAAADI. The CDR3 loop reads CASSDYTRRYTEAFF. As DNA, the CDR3 is TGCGCCAGCAGTGATTACACACGACGGTACACTGAAGCTTTCTTT.

V usage is TRBV4-3 and J usage is TRBJ2-7, with 11 positions matching TRBD1. Germline loops: CDR1 LGHNA, CDR2 YSLEER. There are 16 residues in the CDR3. J was trimmed by 4 bases and V by 0 bases; bases with no gene match: 5. The CDR3: CASSQDRTGGRYEQYF. CDR3 bases: TGCGCCAGCAGCCAAGACCGGACAGGGGGCAGATACGAGCAGTACTTC.

Only a few counts were recorded for this clone. One end of the junction does not line up with germline, which may come from a read error. The chain links TRBV29-1 to TRBJ2-7, with 8 bases lining up with TRBD1. The germline V gene has CDR1 SQVTM and CDR2 ANQGSEA. The CDR3 sequence is 15 residues long. DNA of the CDR3: TGCAGCGTAGAAGATCCGGGACAGGAATCCTACGAGCAGTACTTC. It is translated as CSVEDPGQESYEQYF.

The chain joins TRBV20-1 to TRBJ2-7; maybe TRBD1 (6 bases). Trimming took 3 bases from V and 11 from J, leaving 14 bases between them. CDR1 is DFQATT and CDR2 is SNEGSKA in the germline V gene (reference sequence). The CDR3 consists of 11 residues. CDR3 in amino acids: CSARRDAGEYF. CDR3 sequence (DNA): TGCAGTGCTAGGAGGGACGCAGGGGAGTACTTC.

For this clone: This sample includes further DNA sequences coding for the same CDR3. This sequence joins TRBV4-3 and TRBJ1-1; no clear D. This CDR3 is built from 13 residues. With 0 bases removed from V and 5 bases from J, the gap between germline ends came to 7 bases. Germline-derived CDR1 and CDR2 are LGHNA and YSLEER. The CDR3 DNA sequence: TGCGCCAGCAGCCAAGATCTCGAAACTGAAGCTTTCTTT. Amino acid sequence: CASSQDLETEAFF.